This T cell receptor beta chain was obtained from a study of cytomegalovirus exposure and HLA in healthy donors. Findings of the study overall: Cytomegalovirus association was listed for about 150 TCR beta chains.

Regarding this clone: Its target is not known.

A multiplex PCR was run with 60 Vbeta primers and 13 Jbeta primers. Assay used: immunoSEQ multiplex PCR; TCRdb lists only in-frame clones, some missing. This table has some 100,000 clones, roughly 80% appearing once. This CDR3 spans 14 amino acids. Material for sequencing was PBMCs. The chain links TRBV21-1 to TRBJ1-2; the D call TRBD1 from the table was never checked on the DNA. TRBV21-1 is shown as a pseudogene. The clonotype comes from a female donor in good health and CMV-seronegative. The CDR3 loop is CASSGDRGDYGYTF. CDR3 coding DNA: TGTGCCAGCAGCGGCGACAGGGGGGACTATGGCTACACCTTC.